This T cell receptor (beta chain) was sequenced in a study of cytomegalovirus exposure and HLA in healthy donors. Primers: 60 Vbeta forward and 13 Jbeta reverse. Data came from immunoSEQ multiplex PCR; TCRdb stores just in-frame clones and leaves some out. The sample carries more than 100,000 clones, about 80% recorded once. V gave up 6 bases and J gave up 10 bases, with 10 bases separating them. The germline CDR1 and CDR2 sequences are MNHEY and SVGAGI. The CDR3 contains 12 residues. This clonotype originated in a woman between 35 and 50 years old in good health and CMV-seropositive. Specimen: PBMCs. V is TRBV6-5 and J is TRBJ1-6, with D maybe TRBD1 (6 bases). CDR3 amino acids: CASSATGSPLHF. The DNA for the CDR3 is TGTGCCAGCAGCGCTACAGGGTCACCCCTCCACTTT.